These T cell receptor beta chains were read from a single sample in a study of CD4+ T cells in melanoma. Sequencing was performed with immunoSEQ multiplex PCR; in TCRdb, only in-frame clones are kept and a portion is missing. The sample shows tens of thousands of clones, over 75% of them seen only once. Sequenced sample: cells from a culture (not recorded whether cultured in vitro). Receptors originate from a human donor with melanoma. CDR3s include the opening cysteine and the closing phenylalanine or tryptophan. A D gene is named only where the DNA matches it firmly. Clone size is not always given. Where it is, it says once, few, many or a class for expanded clones.

abundance,v_gene,j_gene,d_gene,CDR3aa,CDR3nt
-,TRBV11-2,TRBJ1-6,TRBD1,CASSRDRKNSPLHF,TGTGCCAGCAGCCGGGACAGGAAGAATTCACCCCTCCACTTT
-,TRBV10-3,TRBJ2-7,TRBD2,CAISESASGGGSSYEQYF,TGTGCCATCAGTGAGTCGGCTAGCGGGGGTGGTAGCTCCTACGAGCAGTACTTC
-,TRBV18,TRBJ1-1,-,CASSQRFDGEAFF,TGTGCCAGCTCGCAGAGATTTGATGGAGAAGCTTTCTTT
-,TRBV4-1,TRBJ2-3,-,CASSLGGSITQYF,TGCGCCAGCAGCCTGGGGGGATCAATTACGCAGTATTTT
-,TRBV4-2,TRBJ2-3,-,CASSQDFGPKKADTQYF,TGTGCCAGCAGCCAAGATTTCGGCCCGAAGAAGGCAGATACGCAGTATTTT
-,TRBV16,TRBJ1-6,-,CASSQYKARASPLHF,TGTGCCAGCAGCCAATATAAAGCCAGGGCGTCACCCCTCCACTTT
-,TRBV7-2,TRBJ2-2,-,CASSSFGTVNTGELFF,TGTGCCAGCAGCTCCTTCGGGACTGTTAACACCGGGGAGCTGTTTTTT
few,TRBV6-6,TRBJ2-7,-,CASSYYRGNEQYF,TGTGCCAGCAGTTATTATCGGGGAAACGAGCAGTACTTC
-,TRBV5-3,TRBJ1-2,TRBD1,CARSAAGQGLYGYTF,TGTGCCAGAAGCGCCGCAGGACAGGGGTTATATGGCTACACCTTC
-,TRBV5-1,TRBJ2-7,-,CASSERQGGSYEQYF,TGCGCCAGCAGCGAACGACAGGGCGGGAGTTACGAGCAGTACTTC
-,TRBV7-2,TRBJ2-5,-,CASSPSASQEGTQYF,TGTGCCAGCAGCCCCTCAGCTAGCCAGGAGGGGACCCAGTACTTC
-,TRBV10-3,TRBJ1-2,-,CAISEVEKLRSTF,TGTGCCATCAGTGAAGTGGAAAAGCTAAGGTCCACCTTC
-,TRBV25-1,TRBJ1-3,-,CASKGLRGPSGNTIYF,TGTGCCAGCAAAGGATTGCGGGGTCCCTCTGGAAACACCATATATTTT
-,TRBV7-3,TRBJ2-1,-,CASSSPEKGHNEQFF,TGTGCCAGCAGCTCCCCGGAGAAGGGGCACAATGAGCAGTTCTTC
once,TRBV5-1,TRBJ2-7,TRBD1,CASSTGQSYEQYF,TGCGCCAGCAGCACGGGACAGAGCTACGAGCAGTACTTC
-,TRBV6-1,TRBJ1-5,TRBD1,CASSVDRVDQPQHF,TGTGCCAGCAGTGTAGACAGGGTGGACCAGCCCCAGCATTTT
-,TRBV7-8,TRBJ2-6,-,CASSLPIESSGANVLTF,TGTGCCAGCAGCTTACCTATAGAGAGCTCTGGGGCCAACGTCCTGACTTTC
few,TRBV5-1,TRBJ2-5,-,CASGEGETQYF,TGCGCCAGCGGGGAAGGCGAGACCCAGTACTTC
-,TRBV7-3,TRBJ2-3,TRBD2,CASSLRPAGGGGTDTQYF,TGTGCCAGCAGCTTACGGCCCGCCGGGGGGGGAGGCACAGATACGCAGTATTTT
-,TRBV19,TRBJ2-7,TRBD1,CASSSQAGTVDRQYF,TGTGCCAGTAGTTCCCAAGCCGGGACAGTGGATAGGCAGTACTTC
-,TRBV18,TRBJ1-5,-,CASSKGAQPNQPQHF,TGTGCCAGCTCAAAAGGGGCCCAGCCAAATCAGCCCCAGCATTTT
-,TRBV7-2,TRBJ1-1,-,CASSFTGRSLRAFF,TGTGCCAGCAGCTTCACAGGGCGATCGCTGAGGGCTTTCTTT
-,TRBV6-1,TRBJ2-3,-,CASSEELSGTPWGTDTQYF,TGTGCCAGCAGTGAGGAGTTGAGCGGAACTCCGTGGGGCACAGATACGCAGTATTTT
-,TRBV5-1,TRBJ2-4,-,CASSLDPLGIQYF,TGCGCCAGCAGCTTGGATCCGCTAGGCATTCAGTACTTC
-,TRBV2,TRBJ1-6,-,CASTGLSGGDSPLHF,TGTGCCAGCACCGGCCTTTCCGGGGGCGACTCACCCCTCCACTTT
-,TRBV19,TRBJ2-3,-,CASSILSGSGGSTDTQYF,TGTGCCAGTAGTATTTTATCAGGGTCCGGTGGTAGCACAGATACGCAGTATTTT
-,TRBV5-1,TRBJ1-1,TRBD1,CASSLLSGTGGMNTEAFF,TGCGCCAGCAGCTTGCTATCCGGGACAGGGGGAATGAACACTGAAGCTTTCTTT
medium-sized,TRBV2,TRBJ1-1,TRBD1,CASSAEGQGTTEAFF,TGTGCCAGCAGTGCTGAGGGACAGGGCACCACTGAAGCTTTCTTT
-,TRBV5-1,TRBJ1-1,TRBD1,CASSWTGTGDSEAFF,TGCGCCAGCAGCTGGACCGGGACAGGCGACTCTGAAGCTTTCTTT
-,TRBV7-6,TRBJ1-3,-,CASSWGGQSGNTIYF,TGTGCCAGCAGCTGGGGGGGGCAATCAGGAAACACCATATATTTT
-,TRBV7-8,TRBJ1-2,TRBD1,CASSLAPTGVYGYTF,TGTGCCAGCAGCTTAGCCCCGACAGGGGTCTATGGCTACACCTTC
-,TRBV5-6,TRBJ2-7,-,CASSSLRRTDYEQYF,TGTGCCAGCAGCTCTCTTCGAAGGACAGACTACGAGCAGTACTTC